The following is a T cell receptor (beta chain) sequence with its context. The data were taken from a study of blood T cell repertoires in COVID-19. Study-level information: Donors in the United States, Italy and Spain gave samples during acute or convalescent COVID-19. PBMCs, B-cell-depleted T cells, or T cells were the source of the cDNA or gDNA that made up the material.

Original methodology: Cell counts per sample came from amplifying reference gene primers. Using immunoSEQ multiplex PCR, the repertoire was profiled, and TCRdb retains in-frame clones only, with some absent. V, J and clone size derive from that table, while D and trimming were established from the DNA sequence. This table holds fewer than 250,000 clones, approximately 90% found once. The CDR3 totals 15 residues. Trimming took 6 bases from V and 6 from J, leaving 20 bases between them. Germline loops: CDR1 MDHEN, CDR2 SYDVKM. This TCR was sampled from a man aged 25 to 40 with COVID-19, enrolled during active disease. The chain uses TRBV28 and TRBJ1-1; no reliable D call. The sequencing input was peripheral blood. CDR3: CASSSGPGRTAEAFF. In DNA, the CDR3 is TGTGCCAGCAGCTCAGGACCGGGGAGGACGGCTGAAGCTTTCTTT.